Shown below are 7 T cell receptor beta chains from a single sample sequenced in a study of shared clonotypes between healthy human individuals. TCRdb keeps only in-frame clones here, not all; method: immunoSEQ multiplex PCR. The sample holds 2 million to 3 million clones; roughly 93% are singletons and the top ten take approximately 0.37%. Sequences were obtained from naive CD4+ T cells from PBMCs. The subset was: CD45RA+ positively selected. These receptors were collected from a young man in good health. Some clones in this sample may be carry-over from other donors' samples.

The chain has TRBV28 and TRBJ2-7; D ambiguous. The germline CDR1 and CDR2 sequences are MDHEN and SYDVKM. The CDR3 is 15 residues long. V was cut by 6 bases and J by 2 bases, with 17 bases left in between. The CDR3 protein is CASRRPSPTTYEQYF. CDR3 coding DNA: TGTGCCAGCAGGCGGCCCTCTCCGACCACCTACGAGCAGTACTTC.

This rearrangement joins TRBV15 to TRBJ2-5; D ambiguous. From germline, CDR1 is LNHNV and CDR2 YYDKDF (reference sequence). The CDR3 has 14 amino acids. Trimming removed 1 base from V and 3 bases from J, with 9 bases in between. The CDR3 sequence is CATSRVNDKETQYF. DNA of the CDR3: TGTGCCACCAGCAGAGTAAATGATAAAGAGACCCAGTACTTC.

This clone appeared once. This chain joins TRBV28 and TRBJ1-2, with D tentatively TRBD1 (5 bases). Germline V gene sequence: CDR1 MDHEN, CDR2 SYDVKM. V lost 1 base, J lost 5 bases, and 14 bases lay in between. The CDR3 is 15 residues long. The CDR3 protein is CASSLYSGGTYGYTF. The CDR3 nucleotides are TGTGCCAGCAGTTTATACTCCGGAGGGACTTATGGCTACACCTTC.

V and J are TRBV5-1 and TRBJ2-1; D is perhaps TRBD2 (5 bases). The V and J ends lost 1 base and 1 base respectively, with 12 bases between them. The CDR3 has 16 amino acids. Germline loops: CDR1 SGHRS, CDR2 YFSETQ. The CDR3 reads CASSLRTGRSYNEQFF. DNA of the CDR3: TGCGCCAGCAGCTTGAGGACGGGGAGATCCTACAATGAGCAGTTCTTC.

The V call is TRBV21-1, the J call TRBJ2-3; the table gives TRBD2 as D, unverified against the DNA. TRBV21-1 is a known pseudogene. There are 19 residues in the CDR3. For the CDR3, the DNA is TGTGCCAGCAGCAAAGGCCTTCGCGGGGTGCGGTGGGTCACAGATACGCAGTATTTT. This encodes CASSKGLRGVRWVTDTQYF.

The CDR3 DNA follows: TGTGCCAGCAGCCGCGGACAGGGGGTTGGGTTCTACGAGCAGTACTTC. Translation gives CASSRGQGVGFYEQYF. The V and J genes are TRBV9 and TRBJ2-7; 10 nucleotides agree with TRBD1. The junction had 10 bases not matched to a gene; V was cut back by 4 bases and J by 3 bases. This CDR3 has 16 residues. Germline loops: CDR1 SGDLS, CDR2 YYNGEE.

This sequence joins TRBV25-1 and TRBJ2-5, with 7 nucleotides matching TRBD1. The J call may be incorrect, as the DNA end agrees better with TRBJ2-7. CDR1 is MGHDK, CDR2 SYGVNS, per germline. The CDR3 contains 14 residues. CDR3 nucleotides: TGTGCCAGCAGTGCCCGGGGACAGTCCTACGAGCAGTACTTC. Translating it yields CASSARGQSYEQYF.